This entry lists 5 T cell receptor beta chains sequenced from one sample in a study of early T cells in non-severe SARS-CoV-2 infection. TCRdb ran MiXCR on the 5' RACE reads and lists one entry per CDR3 protein. Of about 64,000 distinct CDR3 sequences in the sample, roughly 12% were seen once. The sample was whole blood, taken at baseline. The receptors stem from an adult who was a healthcare worker with PCR-confirmed SARS-CoV-2 infection or an uninfected control (not recorded which).

Many counts were recorded for this clonotype. This chain links TRBV27 with TRBJ1-5; the D gene is possibly TRBD1 (5 bases). Germline-derived CDR1 and CDR2 are MNHEY and SMNVEV (reference sequence). The germline V and J ends were trimmed by 5 bases and 4 bases, with 18 bases remaining between them. The CDR3 spans 16 residues. CDR3 in DNA: TGTGCCAGCAGTGAGCGGGGACTGGGGACGAATCAGCCCCAGCATTTT. Its protein is CASSERGLGTNQPQHF.

This clonotype was detected a few times. The CDR3 nucleotides are TGTGCCAGCAGTTCCGGACAGGGAAGTAATTCACCCCTCCACTTT. Encoded protein: CASSSGQGSNSPLHF. The chain uses TRBV12-3 or TRBV12-4 and TRBJ1-6; 8 positions agree with TRBD1. Trimming removed 4 bases from V and 6 bases from J; junction bases left unmatched: 5. The CDR3 has 15 residues.

This clonotype occurred a few times. The chain employs TRBV19 and TRBJ1-5, with TRBD1 matching over 9 bases. Germline V gene lookup returns CDR1 LNHDA and CDR2 SQIVND (reference sequence). Trimming removed 3 bases from V and 1 base from J; junction bases left unmatched: 7. The CDR3 sequence is 17 residues long. CDR3 bases: TGTGCCAGTAGTATCTTCGACAGGGGGGTAAGCAATCAGCCCCAGCATTTT. Residues: CASSIFDRGVSNQPQHF.

This clonotype was observed many times. The rearrangement uses TRBV7-8 and TRBJ1-5; no firm D call. The germline V gene encodes CDR1 SGHVS and CDR2 FQNEAQ. The CDR3 consists of 13 residues. Trimming stripped 1 base from V and 7 bases from J, with 8 bases between. The CDR3 coding sequence is TGTGCCAGCAGCTTAGTCATGGGGCAGCCCCAGCATTTT. Residues: CASSLVMGQPQHF.

This clonotype was seen only a few times. This chain uses TRBV6-6 with TRBJ2-3, with a possible D match to TRBD2 (6 bases). Germline CDR1 reads MNHNY; CDR2 reads SVGAGI (reference sequence). The CDR3 is 13 residues long. Between the trimmed V and J ends, which lost 6 bases and 1 base, there was a span of 8 bases. In nucleotides, the CDR3 is TGTGCCAGCAGGTGGGGGGGCACAGATACGCAGTATTTT. It specifies CASRWGGTDTQYF.